This TCR beta chain emerged from a study of OX40 agonist ivuxolimab in advanced cancers. Looking at the study overall: Therapy given before enrollment (anti-PD-1, anti-PD-L1 or anti-CTLA-4) was allowed, and over 35% had some. Three patients, one with hepatocellular carcinoma and two with cutaneous melanoma, responded partially. Study-wide points: The CD4+ and CD8+ T cells in the blood had expanded clonally by week 6 at 0.1 to 3.0 mg/kg.

Generated by immunoSEQ multiplex PCR, the TCRdb table keeps only in-frame clones and is missing some. The table records tens of thousands of clones, over 60% of them present only once. This clone came up a few times. Its matching antigen is unknown. This clonotype was obtained from an adult with an advanced solid tumor such as melanoma, head and neck, liver or kidney cancer. The sequencing used CD4+ or CD8+ T cells sorted from blood, collected in a trial of the OX40 agonist ivuxolimab.

The CDR3 protein is CASSRDSRGFF. In nucleotides, the CDR3 is TGTGCCAGCAGCCGGGACTCTCGGGGGTTCTTC. The chain joins TRBV2 to TRBJ2-1; possible D gene TRBD2, 6 bases. This CDR3 comprises 11 residues. Germline V lookup: CDR1 SNHLY, CDR2 FYNNEI. V lost 6 bases and J 15 bases, leaving 15 bases between the germline ends.